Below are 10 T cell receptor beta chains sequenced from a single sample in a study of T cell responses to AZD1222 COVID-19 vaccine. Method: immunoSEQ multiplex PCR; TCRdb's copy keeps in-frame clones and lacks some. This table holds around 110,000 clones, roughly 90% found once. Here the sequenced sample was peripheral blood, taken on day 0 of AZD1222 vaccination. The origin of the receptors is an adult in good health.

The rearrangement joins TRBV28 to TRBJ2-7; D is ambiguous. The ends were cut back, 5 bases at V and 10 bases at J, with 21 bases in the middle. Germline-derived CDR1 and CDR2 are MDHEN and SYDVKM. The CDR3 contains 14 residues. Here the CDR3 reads CASSIPEDVLGQYF. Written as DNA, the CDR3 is TGTGCCAGCAGTATCCCCGAGGACGTCCTCGGACAGTACTTC.

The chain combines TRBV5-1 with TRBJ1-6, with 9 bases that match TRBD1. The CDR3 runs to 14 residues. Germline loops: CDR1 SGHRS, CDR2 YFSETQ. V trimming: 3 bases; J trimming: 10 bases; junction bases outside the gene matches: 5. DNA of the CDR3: TGCGCCAGCAGCTCCGGGACAGGGTCCTCACCCCTCCACTTT. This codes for CASSSGTGSSPLHF.

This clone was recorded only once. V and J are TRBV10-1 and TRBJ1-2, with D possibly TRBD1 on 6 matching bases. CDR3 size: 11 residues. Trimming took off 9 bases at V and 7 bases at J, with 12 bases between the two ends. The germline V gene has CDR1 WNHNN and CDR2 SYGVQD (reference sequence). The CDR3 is CARQGRRGYTF. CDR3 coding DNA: TGCGCCAGGCAGGGGCGGCGTGGCTACACCTTC.

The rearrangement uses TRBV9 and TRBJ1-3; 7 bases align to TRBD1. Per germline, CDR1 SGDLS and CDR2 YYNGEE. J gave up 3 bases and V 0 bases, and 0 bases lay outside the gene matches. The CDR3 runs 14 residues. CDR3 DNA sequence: TGTGCCAGCAGCGTAGACAGGGGTGGAAACACCATATATTTT. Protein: CASSVDRGGNTIYF.

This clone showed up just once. The CDR3 DNA is TGTGCCACCAGTGATATTTCAGGGAGTCAGCCCCAGCATTTT. It specifies CATSDISGSQPQHF. The chain joins TRBV24-1 to TRBJ1-5, with a tentative D call TRBD1 (5 bases). Germline V gene lookup returns CDR1 KGHDR and CDR2 SFDVKD. V was pared by 3 bases and J by 6 bases, with 11 bases between. This CDR3 contains 14 residues.

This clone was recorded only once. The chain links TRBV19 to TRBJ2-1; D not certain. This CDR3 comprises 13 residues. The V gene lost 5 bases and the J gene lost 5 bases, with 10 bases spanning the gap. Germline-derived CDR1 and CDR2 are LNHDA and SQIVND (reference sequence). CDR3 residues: CASSVPSDNEQFF. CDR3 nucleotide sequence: TGTGCCAGTAGTGTACCGTCCGACAATGAGCAGTTCTTC. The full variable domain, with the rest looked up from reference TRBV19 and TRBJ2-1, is DGGITQSPKYLFRKEGQNVTLSCEQNLNHDAMYWYRQDPGQGLRLIYYSQIVNDFQKGDIAEGYSVSREKKESFPLTVTSAQKNPTAFYLCASSVPSDNEQFFGPGTRLTVL.

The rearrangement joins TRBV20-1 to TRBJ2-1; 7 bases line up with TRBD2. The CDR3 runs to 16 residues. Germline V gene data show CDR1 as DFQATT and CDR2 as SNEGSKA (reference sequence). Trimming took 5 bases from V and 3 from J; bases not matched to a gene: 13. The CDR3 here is CSACGGGTKDYNEQFF. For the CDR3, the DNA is TGCAGTGCTTGTGGGGGTGGGACTAAAGACTACAATGAGCAGTTCTTC.

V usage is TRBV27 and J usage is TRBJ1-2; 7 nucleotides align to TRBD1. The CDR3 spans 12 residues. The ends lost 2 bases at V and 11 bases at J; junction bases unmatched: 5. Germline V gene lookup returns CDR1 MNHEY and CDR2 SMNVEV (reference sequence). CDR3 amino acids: CASSLNRGTYTF. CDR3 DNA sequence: TGTGCCAGCAGTTTAAACAGGGGTACATACACCTTC.

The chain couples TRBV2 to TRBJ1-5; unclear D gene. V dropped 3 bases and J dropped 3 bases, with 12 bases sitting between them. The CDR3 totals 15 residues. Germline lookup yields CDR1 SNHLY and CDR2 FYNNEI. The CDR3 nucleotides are TGTGCCAGCAGTGAGTTTGGAGGATACAATCAGCCCCAGCATTTT. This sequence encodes CASSEFGGYNQPQHF.

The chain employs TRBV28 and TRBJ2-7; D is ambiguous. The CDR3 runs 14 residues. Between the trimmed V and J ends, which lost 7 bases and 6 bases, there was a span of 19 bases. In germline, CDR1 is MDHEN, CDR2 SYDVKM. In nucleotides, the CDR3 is TGTGCCAGCAAGGATAACCGGTACCTAGTCGAGCAGTACTTC. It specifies CASKDNRYLVEQYF. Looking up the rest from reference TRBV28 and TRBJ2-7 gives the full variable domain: DVKVTQSSRYLVKRTGEKVFLECVQDMDHENMFWYRQDPGLGLRLIYFSYDVKMKEKGDIPEGYSVSREKKERFSLILESASTNQTSMYLCASKDNRYLVEQYFGPGTRLTVT.